This T cell receptor (beta chain) was obtained from a study of CD8 T cells in Susac syndrome. General study findings and limits: TCR sequencing and HLA analysis covered a relatively small number of individuals.

As concerns this clonotype: The antigen remains undetermined.

The V end lost 5 bases, the J end lost 3 bases, and 18 bases lay between the germline ends. This CDR3 spans 16 amino acids. It was with random hexamers that 0.5 to 1 ug RNA was reverse transcribed. An immunoSEQ multiplex PCR amplified TCR beta CDR3 over 54 Vbeta and 13 Jbeta. TCRdb reprocessed the immunoSEQ multiplex PCR reads with MiXCR, giving one entry per CDR3 protein. The repertoire holds some 220,000 distinct CDR3 sequences, with roughly 96% as singletons. TCR beta sequencing was performed on blood CD8+ and CD4+ T cells. Patients with stable or active relapsing-remitting disease, all of them treatment-naive, made up the multiple sclerosis controls.

The gene calls are TRBV12-3 or TRBV12-4 and TRBJ2-3; possibly TRBD1 or TRBD2 for D (5 bases each). Input material: CD4+ T cells from PBMCs. This sequence originates from a human donor with multiple sclerosis. This CDR3 is CASSVMGRGLTDTQYF. CDR3 nucleotide sequence: TGTGCCAGCAGTGTGATGGGTCGGGGCTTGACAGATACGCAGTATTTT.